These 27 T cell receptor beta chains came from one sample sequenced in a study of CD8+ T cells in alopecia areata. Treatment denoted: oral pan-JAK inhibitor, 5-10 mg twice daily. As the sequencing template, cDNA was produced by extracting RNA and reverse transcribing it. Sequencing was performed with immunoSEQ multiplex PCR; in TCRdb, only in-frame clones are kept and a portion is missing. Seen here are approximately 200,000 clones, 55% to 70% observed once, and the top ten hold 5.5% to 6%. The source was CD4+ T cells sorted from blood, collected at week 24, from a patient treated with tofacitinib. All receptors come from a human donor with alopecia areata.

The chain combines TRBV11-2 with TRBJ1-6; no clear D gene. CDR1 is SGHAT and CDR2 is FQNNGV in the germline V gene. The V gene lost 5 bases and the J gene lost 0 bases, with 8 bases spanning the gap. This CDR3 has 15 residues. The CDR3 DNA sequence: TGTGCCAGCAGCCTCAGTGGCTCCTATAATTCACCCCTCCACTTT. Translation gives CASSLSGSYNSPLHF.

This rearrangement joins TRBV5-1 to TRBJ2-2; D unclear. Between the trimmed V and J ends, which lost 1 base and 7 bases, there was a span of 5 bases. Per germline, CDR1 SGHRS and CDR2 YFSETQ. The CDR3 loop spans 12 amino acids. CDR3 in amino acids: CASSLYLGELFF. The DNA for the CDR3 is TGCGCCAGCAGCTTGTATCTCGGGGAGCTGTTTTTT.

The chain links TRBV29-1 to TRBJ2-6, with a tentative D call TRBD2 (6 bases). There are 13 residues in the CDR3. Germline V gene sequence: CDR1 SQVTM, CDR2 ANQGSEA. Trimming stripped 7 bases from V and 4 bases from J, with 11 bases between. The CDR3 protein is CSAGGYGANVLTF. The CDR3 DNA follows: TGCAGCGCCGGAGGGTACGGGGCCAACGTCCTGACTTTC.

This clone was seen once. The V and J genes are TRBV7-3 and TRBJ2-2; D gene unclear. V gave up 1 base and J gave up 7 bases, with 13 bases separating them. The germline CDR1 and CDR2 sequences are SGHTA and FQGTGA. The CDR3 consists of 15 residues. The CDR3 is CASSLMDVEGGELFF. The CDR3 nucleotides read TGTGCCAGCAGCTTAATGGACGTAGAAGGCGGGGAGCTGTTTTTT.

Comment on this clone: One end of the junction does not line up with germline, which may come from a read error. The CDR3 region is CASSIAATSYNEQFF. The CDR3 nucleotides read TGTGCCAGCAGCATAGCGGCCACCTCCTACAATGAGCAGTTCTTC. The chain carries TRBV7-7 and TRBJ2-1; D is possibly TRBD2 (6 bases). Germline V gene data show CDR1 as SSHAT and CDR2 as FNYEAQ (reference sequence). The CDR3 runs 15 residues. Combining the CDR3 with reference TRBV7-7 and TRBJ2-1 gives the whole variable domain GAGVSQSPRYKVTKRGQDVTLRCDPISSHATLYWYQQALGQGPEFLTYFNYEAQPDKSGLPSDRFSAERPEGSISTLTIQRTEQRDSAMYRCASSIAATSYNEQFFGPGTRLTVL.

The CDR3 region is CASSSWTGGRAFF. CDR3 DNA: TGTGCCAGCAGTTCCTGGACGGGAGGGAGAGCTTTCTTT. This chain links TRBV27 with TRBJ1-1; D is undetermined. Germline loops: CDR1 MNHEY, CDR2 SMNVEV (reference sequence). Trimming removed 4 bases at V and 10 bases at J, with 16 bases between. This CDR3 region has 13 residues.

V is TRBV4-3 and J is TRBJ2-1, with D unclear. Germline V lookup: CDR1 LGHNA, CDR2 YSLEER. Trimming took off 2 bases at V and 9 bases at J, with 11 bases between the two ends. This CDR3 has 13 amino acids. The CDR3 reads CASSQTALGEQFF. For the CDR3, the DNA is TGCGCCAGCAGCCAAACAGCCTTGGGTGAGCAGTTCTTC.

The CDR3, as DNA: TGCGCCAGCAGCCAAGGTGAAGTCTCCTACACCTTC. This sequence encodes CASSQGEVSYTF. The chain carries TRBV4-1 and TRBJ1-2; no clear D gene. V lost 1 base, J lost 10 bases, and 10 bases lay in between. Per germline, CDR1 MGHRA and CDR2 YSYEKL. This CDR3 is 12 amino acids long.

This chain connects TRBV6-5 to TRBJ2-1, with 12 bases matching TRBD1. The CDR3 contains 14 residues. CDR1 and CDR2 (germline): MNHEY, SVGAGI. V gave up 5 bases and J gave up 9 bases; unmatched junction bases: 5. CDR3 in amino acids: CASSRGTGGFEQFF. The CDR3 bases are TGTGCCAGCAGTCGAGGGACAGGGGGCTTTGAGCAGTTCTTC.

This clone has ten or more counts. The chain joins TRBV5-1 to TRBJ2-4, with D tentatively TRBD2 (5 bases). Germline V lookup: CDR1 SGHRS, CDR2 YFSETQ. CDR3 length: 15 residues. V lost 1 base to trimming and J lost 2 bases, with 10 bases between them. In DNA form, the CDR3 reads TGCGCCAGCAGCTTGCAGACCGGGACCAAAAACATTCAGTACTTC. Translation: CASSLQTGTKNIQYF.

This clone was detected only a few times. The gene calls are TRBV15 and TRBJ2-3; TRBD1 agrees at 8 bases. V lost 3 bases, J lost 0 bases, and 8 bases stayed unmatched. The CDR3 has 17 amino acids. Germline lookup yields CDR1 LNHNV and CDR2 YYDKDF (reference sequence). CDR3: CATSRGTGFSSTDTQYF. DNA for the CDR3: TGTGCCACCAGCAGGGGGACAGGCTTTTCCAGCACAGATACGCAGTATTTT.

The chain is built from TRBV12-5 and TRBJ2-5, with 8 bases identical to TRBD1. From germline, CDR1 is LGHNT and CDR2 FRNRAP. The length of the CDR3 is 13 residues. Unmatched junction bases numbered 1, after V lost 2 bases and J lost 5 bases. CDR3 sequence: CASGLTGGETQYF. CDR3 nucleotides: TGTGCTAGTGGTTTGACAGGGGGGGAGACCCAGTACTTC.

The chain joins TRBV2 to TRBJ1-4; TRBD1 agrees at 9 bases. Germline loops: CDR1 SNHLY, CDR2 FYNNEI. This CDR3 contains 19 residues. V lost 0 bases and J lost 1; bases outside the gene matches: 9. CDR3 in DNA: TGTGCCAGCAGTGAAGCCGGGACAGGGATTTCGGGAACTAATGAAAAACTGTTTTTT. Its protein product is CASSEAGTGISGTNEKLFF.

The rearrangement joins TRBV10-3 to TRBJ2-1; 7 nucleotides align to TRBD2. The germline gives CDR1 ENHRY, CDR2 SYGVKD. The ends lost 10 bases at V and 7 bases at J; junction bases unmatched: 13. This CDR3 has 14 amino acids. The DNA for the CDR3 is TGTGCCACCACTGGAGTGAGGGAGGGGAATGAGCAGTTCTTC. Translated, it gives CATTGVREGNEQFF.

CDR3 DNA sequence: TGCAGCGTCGACCGGGACGGTACCTACGAGCAGTACTTC. This translates into CSVDRDGTYEQYF. The chain has TRBV29-1 and TRBJ2-7; possibly TRBD1 or TRBD2 for D (5 bases each). Per the germline V gene, CDR1 is SQVTM and CDR2 is ANQGSEA. The V gene lost 6 bases and the J gene lost 2 bases, with 14 bases spanning the gap. CDR3 length: 13 amino acids.

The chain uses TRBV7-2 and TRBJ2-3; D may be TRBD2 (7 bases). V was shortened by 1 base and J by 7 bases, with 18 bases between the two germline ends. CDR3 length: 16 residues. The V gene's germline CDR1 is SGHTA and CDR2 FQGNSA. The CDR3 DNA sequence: TGTGCCAGCAGCTTAGACCCCCATGGGAGGGGGAATACGCAGTATTTT. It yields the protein CASSLDPHGRGNTQYF.

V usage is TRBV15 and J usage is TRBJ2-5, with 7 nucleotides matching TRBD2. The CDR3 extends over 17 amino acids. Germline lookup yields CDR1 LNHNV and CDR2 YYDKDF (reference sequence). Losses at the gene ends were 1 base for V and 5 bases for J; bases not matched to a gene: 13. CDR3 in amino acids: CATSRGGPPGGGETQYF. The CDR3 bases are TGTGCCACCAGCAGAGGGGGTCCGCCGGGAGGCGGGGAGACCCAGTACTTC.

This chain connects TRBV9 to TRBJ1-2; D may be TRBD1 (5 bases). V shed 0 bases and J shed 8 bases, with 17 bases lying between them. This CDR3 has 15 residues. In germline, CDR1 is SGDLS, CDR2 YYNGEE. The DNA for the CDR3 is TGTGCCAGCAGCGTAGACGGGGACCCACCCAGAGGCTACACCTTC. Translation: CASSVDGDPPRGYTF.

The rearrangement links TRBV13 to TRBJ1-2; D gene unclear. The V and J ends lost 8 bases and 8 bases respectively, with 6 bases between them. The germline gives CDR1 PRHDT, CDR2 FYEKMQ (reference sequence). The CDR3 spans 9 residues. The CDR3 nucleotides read TGTGCCAGCCTCCGGGGCTACACCTTC. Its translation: CASLRGYTF.

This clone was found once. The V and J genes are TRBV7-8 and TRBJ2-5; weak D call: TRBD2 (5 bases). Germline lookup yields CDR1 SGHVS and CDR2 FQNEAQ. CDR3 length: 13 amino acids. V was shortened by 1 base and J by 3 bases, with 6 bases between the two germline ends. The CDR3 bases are TGTGCCAGCAGCTTAGGAGCGGAAGAGACCCAGTACTTC. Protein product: CASSLGAEETQYF.

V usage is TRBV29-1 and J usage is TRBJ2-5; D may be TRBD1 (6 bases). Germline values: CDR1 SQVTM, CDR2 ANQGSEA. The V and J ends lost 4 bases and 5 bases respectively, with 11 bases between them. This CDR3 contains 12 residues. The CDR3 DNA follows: TGCAGCGTTGTAACCAGGGGTGAGACCCAGTACTTC. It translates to CSVVTRGETQYF.

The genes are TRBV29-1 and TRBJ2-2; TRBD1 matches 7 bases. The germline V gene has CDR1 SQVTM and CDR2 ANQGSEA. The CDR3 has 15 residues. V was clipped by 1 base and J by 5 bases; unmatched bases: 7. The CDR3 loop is CSVEVRDSPTGELFF. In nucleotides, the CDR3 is TGCAGCGTTGAAGTTAGGGACAGTCCTACCGGGGAGCTGTTTTTT.

The CDR3 sequence: CASSIGTGIYGYTF. The CDR3 nucleotides are TGTGCCAGTAGTATCGGGACAGGGATCTATGGCTACACCTTC. The V gene is TRBV19, the J gene TRBJ1-2; 9 bases agree with TRBD1. The J segment lost 4 bases and the V segment lost 3 bases, leaving 3 bases of the junction unmatched. The germline V gene has CDR1 LNHDA and CDR2 SQIVND (reference sequence). The CDR3 is 14 residues long.

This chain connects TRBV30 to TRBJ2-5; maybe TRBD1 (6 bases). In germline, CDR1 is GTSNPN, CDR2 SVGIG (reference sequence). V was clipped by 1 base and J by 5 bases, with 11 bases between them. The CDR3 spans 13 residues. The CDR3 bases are TGTGCCTGGAGTGAAGGACAGATGGAGACCCAGTACTTC. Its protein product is CAWSEGQMETQYF.

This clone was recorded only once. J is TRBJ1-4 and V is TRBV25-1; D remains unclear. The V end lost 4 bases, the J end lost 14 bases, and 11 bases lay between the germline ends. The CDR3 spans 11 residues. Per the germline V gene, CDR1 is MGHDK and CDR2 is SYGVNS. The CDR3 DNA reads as TGTGCCAGCAGTGGGGGAGTTATGCTGTTTTTT. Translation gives CASSGGVMLFF. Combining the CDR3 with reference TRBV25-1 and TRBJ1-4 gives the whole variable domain EADIYQTPRYLVIGTGKKITLECSQTMGHDKMYWYQQDPGMELHLIHYSYGVNSTEKGDLSSESTVSRIRTEHFPLTLESARPSHTSQYLCASSGGVMLFFGSGTQLSVL.

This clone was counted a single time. Here the CDR3 reads CASSQGNPPGTEAFF. For the CDR3, the DNA is TGTGCCAGCAGCCAAGGTAACCCCCCGGGAACTGAAGCTTTCTTT. V usage is TRBV4-2 and J usage is TRBJ1-1, with D hard to call. V lost 1 base, J lost 5 bases, and 14 bases lay in between. The CDR3 extends over 15 amino acids. Germline-derived CDR1 and CDR2 are LGHNA and YNFKEQ.

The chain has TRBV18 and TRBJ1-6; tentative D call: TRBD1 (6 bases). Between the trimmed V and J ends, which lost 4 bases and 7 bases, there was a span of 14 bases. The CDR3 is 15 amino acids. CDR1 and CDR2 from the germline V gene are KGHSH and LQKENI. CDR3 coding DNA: TGTGCCAGCTCACGAGCGAGACAGGAAAATTCACCCCTCCACTTT. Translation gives CASSRARQENSPLHF.